This is a list of T cell receptor beta chains from one sample in a study of T-cell reconstitution after alpha-beta-depleted transplantation in children. Each CDR3 protein gets one entry after TCRdb re-called the PCR reads with MiXCR. The sample yields about 590,000 distinct CDR3 sequences, 10% to 15% seen once. The starting material was PBMCs, mostly from graft donor cells, obtained 360 days after TCRalphabeta/CD19-depleted stem cell transplant. These receptors all stem from a male patient younger than 18 who had a stem cell transplant for acute myeloid leukemia, so the T cells may come from the graft donor. The CDR3 runs from the conserved cysteine through the conserved F or W. A D gene is named only where the DNA matches it firmly. A clone size is listed for some rows: how often the clone was seen (once, few, many), or a class if it is expanded.

abundance,len,d_gene,j_gene,v_gene,CDR3nt,CDR3aa
.,16,.,TRBJ2-3,TRBV15,TGTGCCACCAGCAGAGCTCATCAGGGGGGAAAAGATACGCAGTATTTT,CATSRAHQGGKDTQYF
few,16,.,TRBJ1-1,TRBV29-1,TGCAGCGTCAACCCACAGGACAAGTTATTGAACACTGAAGCTTTCTTT,CSVNPQDKLLNTEAFF
few,13,.,TRBJ2-1,TRBV27,TGTGCCAGCAGTTTAAGGGAGAACGGTGAGCAGTTCTTC,CASSLRENGEQFF
few,11,.,TRBJ2-5,TRBV18,TGTGCCAGCTCACTCAGACAGCCTAAGTACTTC,CASSLRQPKYF
.,17,.,TRBJ2-7,TRBV21-1,TGTGCCAGCAGAGGAGCCGGGACAGAGAAGTTCTCCTACGAGCAGTACTTC,CASRGAGTEKFSYEQYF
few,12,.,TRBJ1-6,TRBV15,TGTGCCACCAGGCAGGGTAATTCACCCCTCCACTTT,CATRQGNSPLHF
few,17,.,TRBJ1-1,TRBV12-3/TRBV12-4,TGTGCCAGCAGTGAGCTTCTACTGGGACGACTAGGGACTGAAGCTTTCTTT,CASSELLLGRLGTEAFF
.,14,.,TRBJ2-7,TRBV4-3,TGCGCCAGCCGTGGGGGTGGGCCCTCGCACGAGCAGTACTTC,CASRGGGPSHEQYF
.,16,TRBD2,TRBJ2-1,TRBV7-9,TGTGCCAGCAGCTTAGTTATGACTAGCGGGTACAATGAGCAGTTCTTC,CASSLVMTSGYNEQFF
few,15,TRBD2,TRBJ2-1,TRBV10-3,TGTGCCATCAGCCTTAGCGGGAGCGGCTACAATGAGCAGTTCTTC,CAISLSGSGYNEQFF
.,14,.,TRBJ1-1,TRBV18,TGTGCCAGCTCATCTTTAGTCTGGGACACTGAAGCTTTCTTT,CASSSLVWDTEAFF
.,15,TRBD2,TRBJ2-1,TRBV7-2,TGTGCCAGCAGCTTAGCGGGGCTAGCGGAGAATGAGCAGTTCTTC,CASSLAGLAENEQFF
few,16,TRBD2,TRBJ2-5,TRBV5-1,TGCGCCAGCAGCACTAGCGGACCCCACCCTAAAGAGACCCAGTACTTC,CASSTSGPHPKETQYF
.,17,TRBD1,TRBJ2-7,TRBV12-3/TRBV12-4,TGTGCCAGCAACATTTTTGTCGGGGACAGACCCTACGATGGGCAGTACTTC,CASNIFVGDRPYDGQYF
.,16,TRBD1,TRBJ1-2,TRBV7-3,TGTGCCAGCAGCTTAACGGGACAGGGGACCAGCTATGGCTACACCTTC,CASSLTGQGTSYGYTF
.,16,.,TRBJ2-3,TRBV5-8,TGTGCCAGCAGCTTGCGGCGGCCCTTCTTGACAGATACGCAGTATTTT,CASSLRRPFLTDTQYF
many,15,TRBD2,TRBJ2-1,TRBV12-3/TRBV12-4,TGTGCCAGCAGTTTATTTAGCGGGGGGGCCAATGAGCAGTTCTTC,CASSLFSGGANEQFF
few,16,TRBD1,TRBJ1-1,TRBV6-5,TGTGCCAGCAGTTATATGGGACAGGGAGAGGGCACTGAAGCTTTCTTT,CASSYMGQGEGTEAFF
few,13,.,TRBJ1-2,TRBV6-1,TGTGCCAGCAGTCGTGACAGCGACGGGGGCTACACCTTC,CASSRDSDGGYTF
.,17,TRBD2,TRBJ2-5,TRBV5-5,TGTGCCAGCTTTTTGGGCCCCTTTGGCGGGAGAAGGGAGACCCAGTACTTC,CASFLGPFGGRRETQYF
.,15,.,TRBJ2-7,TRBV3-1,TGTGCCAGCAGCCAAGGTGGGAAGAGACCGGTCGAGCAGTACTTC,CASSQGGKRPVEQYF
many,17,TRBD2,TRBJ2-1,TRBV14,TGTGCCAGCAGCCAGCGGACTAGCCGAACTACCTACAATGAGCAGTTCTTC,CASSQRTSRTTYNEQFF
few,13,.,TRBJ1-2,TRBV5-1,TGCGCCAGCCGACTCCCTGACAACTATGGCTACACCTTC,CASRLPDNYGYTF
few,13,.,TRBJ2-1,TRBV20-1,TGCAGTAAGAGGATACCGACCTACAATGAGCAGTTCTTC,CSKRIPTYNEQFF
.,13,.,TRBJ2-4,TRBV28,TGTGCCAGCAGTTTAGGCAGGGCAAACATTCAGTACTTC,CASSLGRANIQYF
.,12,.,TRBJ2-1,TRBV10-3,TGTGCCATCAGCTTGGCGTACAATGAGCAGTTCTTC,CAISLAYNEQFF
.,11,.,TRBJ1-2,TRBV18,TGTGCCAGCTCACCGGGAGGGGGCTACACCTTC,CASSPGGGYTF
.,17,TRBD2,TRBJ2-7,TRBV7-2,TGTGCCAGCAGCTTACGCGACCCAGCGGGAGGAAGCTACGAGCAGTACTTC,CASSLRDPAGGSYEQYF
once,14,.,TRBJ2-1,TRBV20-1,TGCAGTGCTTGGGACCCGAGCTCCTACAATGAGCAGTTCTTC,CSAWDPSSYNEQFF
few,15,.,TRBJ1-2,TRBV15,TGTGCCACCAGCAGAGAGCGGCTTTCATTTTATGGCTACACCTTC,CATSRERLSFYGYTF
.,15,.,TRBJ2-5,TRBV7-6,TGTGCCAGCAGCTTAGGTGCAGGGGGGGTGGAGACCCAGTACTTC,CASSLGAGGVETQYF
few,15,TRBD1,TRBJ2-3,TRBV28,TGTGCCAGCACCCAGGGACAGGGGGGGCGAGATACGCAGTATTTT,CASTQGQGGRDTQYF
.,15,.,TRBJ2-7,TRBV19,TGTGCCAGTAGTCGGTCAGGGGTCTTTAGCTACGAGCAGTACTTC,CASSRSGVFSYEQYF
few,15,.,TRBJ1-4,TRBV28,TGTGCCAGCAGTTTATTTGGGACAAGCTACCAAGAGGTGTTTTTT,CASSLFGTSYQEVFF
.,14,.,TRBJ2-3,TRBV24-1,TGTGCCACCAGTGATTCCCCTAGCACAGATACGCAGTATTTT,CATSDSPSTDTQYF
.,16,TRBD2,TRBJ2-2,TRBV25-1,TGTGCCAGCAGGGGCTGGCTAGCGGGAAACACCGGGGAGCTGTTTTTT,CASRGWLAGNTGELFF
few,13,.,TRBJ2-7,TRBV20-1,TGCAGTGCTTTCACTAATCTCGGGTACGAGCAGTACTTC,CSAFTNLGYEQYF
.,17,.,TRBJ1-2,TRBV14,TGTGCCAGCAGCCAAGCCCCCTGGGGTATAGGAAACTATGGCTACACCTTC,CASSQAPWGIGNYGYTF
few,17,.,TRBJ1-5,TRBV29-1,TGCAGCGTTGCGTTGGACAGACTCGGAGCTGGCAATCAGCCCCAGCATTTT,CSVALDRLGAGNQPQHF
many,13,.,TRBJ2-7,TRBV6-5,TGTGCCAGCAGTTATCTAGCGTGGAGGGAGCAGTACTTC,CASSYLAWREQYF
.,14,TRBD1,TRBJ1-5,TRBV9,TGTGCCAGCAGCGTAGGACAGGGTGGTCAGCCCCAGCATTTT,CASSVGQGGQPQHF
few,15,.,TRBJ2-1,TRBV28,TGTGCCAGCATTAACAGCTTCAGCGGCTACAATGAGCAGTTCTTC,CASINSFSGYNEQFF
many,16,TRBD2,TRBJ2-3,TRBV7-2,TGTGCCAGCAGCACGCGACTAGCGGGAGGCACAGATACGCAGTATTTT,CASSTRLAGGTDTQYF
.,12,.,TRBJ1-1,TRBV11-1,TGTGCCAGCAGCTTAATGAGCGTGGAAGCTTTCTTT,CASSLMSVEAFF
.,16,.,TRBJ1-4,TRBV6-5,TGTGCCAGCAGTTACGGCCGGGACCCCTATAATGAAAAACTGTTTTTT,CASSYGRDPYNEKLFF
once,13,.,TRBJ2-1,TRBV15,TGTGCCACCAGCAGGGACTTCTACAATGAGCAGTTCTTC,CATSRDFYNEQFF